Listed below are T cell receptor beta chains from one sample, sequenced in a study of Ad26.COV2.S vaccination and SARS-CoV-2 variants. Repertoires were generated with immunoSEQ multiplex PCR, while TCRdb's copy carries only in-frame clones and drops some. The sample shows about 350,000 clones, around 92% of them seen only once. The sample was peripheral blood, taken after recovery from COVID-19. These receptors were obtained from a human donor who had recovered from COVID-19. Both conserved end residues are part of each CDR3. D genes are given only for firm matches. Not every row has a clone size; where given, it reads once, few, many or a size class.

TGTGCCAGCAGTCACACTCGGACAGAAGCTAACTATGGCTACACCTTC | CASSHTRTEANYGYTF | TRBV27 | NA | NA | TRBJ1-2
TGTGCCAGCAGCCAATGGATGAACACTGAAGCTTTCTTT | CASSQWMNTEAFF | TRBV5-4 | NA | NA | TRBJ1-1
TGTGCCAGCAGCATCGGACAGGGGGCATCCTACGAGCAGTACTTC | CASSIGQGASYEQYF | TRBV7-6 | few | TRBD1 | TRBJ2-7
TGTGCCAGCAGCCCGCGCGTTGGGGGACGGGCTAGCGAGCAGTACTTC | CASSPRVGGRASEQYF | TRBV9 | NA | NA | TRBJ2-7
TGTGCCAGCAGTTACTCGGGACAGGGTTTCTACACTGAAGCTTTCTTT | CASSYSGQGFYTEAFF | TRBV6-5 | NA | TRBD1 | TRBJ1-1
TGTGCCAGCAGGAGCTCTGGAAACACCATATATTTT | CASRSSGNTIYF | TRBV25-1 | NA | NA | TRBJ1-3
TGTGCCACCAGCAGAGAGGGGTTTGAGCAGTACTTC | CATSREGFEQYF | TRBV15 | once | NA | TRBJ2-7
TGTGCCAGCAGTTACGGTCAGGGCGGGTACGAGCAGTACTTC | CASSYGQGGYEQYF | TRBV6-5 | NA | NA | TRBJ2-7
TGTGCCAGCATTGGTACAGTTGTGCGCTCTGGGGCCAACGTCCTGACTTTC | CASIGTVVRSGANVLTF | TRBV2 | NA | NA | TRBJ2-6
TGTGCCAGTAGTATTGGGGTAGCGGGGGCCCTCCAAGAGACCCAGTACTTC | CASSIGVAGALQETQYF | TRBV19 | NA | TRBD2 | TRBJ2-5
TGCGCCAGCAGCCGGGGGAGAGATTACGAGCAGTACTTC | CASSRGRDYEQYF | TRBV4-1 | few | NA | TRBJ2-7
TGCGCCAGCAGCCCCCCGGGGCACACAGGGAACACTGAAGCTTTCTTT | CASSPPGHTGNTEAFF | TRBV4-1 | NA | NA | TRBJ1-1
TGTGCCAGCAGCGGGGGGACAGGGAGTAGCGGCTACACCTTC | CASSGGTGSSGYTF | TRBV7-9 | NA | TRBD1 | TRBJ1-2
TGCGCCAGCAGTGAAATTAGGGGGCCTTCGGAGACCCAGTACTTC | CASSEIRGPSETQYF | TRBV10-1 | NA | TRBD1 | TRBJ2-5
TGTGCCAGCAGCGTAGCCGGTAAAGACGGCGAGAGTGGCTACACCTTC | CASSVAGKDGESGYTF | TRBV9 | NA | NA | TRBJ1-2
TGTGCCAGCAGCAGAGCGGGGCGCTCCTACAATGAGCAGTTCTTC | CASSRAGRSYNEQFF | TRBV5-6 | NA | TRBD2 | TRBJ2-1
TGTGCCAGCAGCTCACCGTCCTCCGGGGGCTCGTACGAGCAGTACTTC | CASSSPSSGGSYEQYF | TRBV7-6 | NA | NA | TRBJ2-7
TGTGCCAGCAGCTTTCTCCTGGGCGCTGAAGCTTTCTTT | CASSFLLGAEAFF | TRBV5-6 | NA | NA | TRBJ1-1
TGCAGTGCTAGTATGTCCCAGGTGCCATACGAGCAGTACTTC | CSASMSQVPYEQYF | TRBV20-1 | NA | NA | TRBJ2-7
TGTGCCAGCAGCCGGAACCAGGGTAGCAATCAGCCCCAGCATTTT | CASSRNQGSNQPQHF | TRBV6-5 | NA | NA | TRBJ1-5
TGTGCCAGCAGGATGACAGGGGGAAGCACTGAAGCTTTCTTT | CASRMTGGSTEAFF | TRBV2 | NA | TRBD1 | TRBJ1-1
TGTGCCAGCAGTTCCGGGACTAGCGGGGGGCTGGCAGATACGCAGTATTTT | CASSSGTSGGLADTQYF | TRBV25-1 | NA | TRBD2 | TRBJ2-3
TGTGCCAGCAGCTACAGGGGGCAAACTGAAGCTTTCTTT | CASSYRGQTEAFF | TRBV5-4 | NA | TRBD1 | TRBJ1-1
TGTGCCAGCAGTTATTCTCACACCTACACTGAAGCTTTCTTT | CASSYSHTYTEAFF | TRBV6-2/TRBV6-3 | NA | NA | TRBJ1-1
TGTGCCAGCAGCTTGGCCGGGACAGGGGGTCAGCCCCAGCATTTT | CASSLAGTGGQPQHF | TRBV5-6 | NA | TRBD1 | TRBJ1-5
TGTGCCAGTAGAGGACAGTATAATTCACCCCTCCACTTT | CASRGQYNSPLHF | TRBV19 | NA | NA | TRBJ1-6